A single sample gave rise to the 30 T cell receptor beta chains below, sequenced in a study of identifying expanded T cells in peripheral blood. Only in-frame clones appear in the TCRdb table, and some are missing; sequencing was by immunoSEQ multiplex PCR. The table lists more than 95,000 clones, more than 75% of them singletons. Sequenced input: blood. The receptors here all came from a person between 18 and 69 years old in good health.

The chain links TRBV7-2 to TRBJ2-2; D perhaps matches TRBD1 (5 bases). V was trimmed by 5 bases and J by 7 bases, leaving 14 bases between them. Germline V gene lookup returns CDR1 SGHTA and CDR2 FQGNSA. The CDR3 consists of 14 residues. The CDR3 loop is CASSPRWGDGELFF. The CDR3 DNA sequence: TGTGCCAGCAGCCCACGTTGGGGCGACGGGGAGCTGTTTTTT.

This chain links TRBV5-1 with TRBJ2-2; D is perhaps TRBD2 (6 bases). Germline V lookup: CDR1 SGHRS, CDR2 YFSETQ. Trimming removed 1 base at V and 8 bases at J, with 15 bases between. The CDR3 contains 15 residues. The CDR3 reads CASSLNSGRIGELFF. For the CDR3, the DNA is TGCGCCAGCAGCTTGAATTCAGGGAGGATTGGGGAGCTGTTTTTT.

This clone has only one observation. This chain connects TRBV7-6 to TRBJ1-5; D not resolved. The CDR3 loop spans 13 amino acids. V dropped 0 bases and J dropped 6 bases, with 6 bases sitting between them. Germline assignment: CDR1 SGHVS and CDR2 FNYEAQ. This CDR3 reads CASSLAPSQPQHF. CDR3 nucleotides: TGTGCCAGCAGCTTAGCCCCTTCTCAGCCCCAGCATTTT.

The chain recombines TRBV18 with TRBJ1-6; possibly TRBD1 for D (5 bases). The V gene lost 2 bases and the J gene lost 8 bases, with 10 bases spanning the gap. Looked up from germline, CDR1 is KGHSH and CDR2 is LQKENI. The CDR3 covers 14 residues. CDR3 region: CASSPGGGDSPLHF. The CDR3 DNA is TGTGCCAGCTCACCAGGTGGGGGTGATTCACCCCTCCACTTT.

This clone was found once. The chain carries TRBV6-5 and TRBJ1-2; perhaps TRBD1 as D (6 bases). This CDR3 is built from 13 residues. Germline V gene sequence: CDR1 MNHEY, CDR2 SVGAGI. Trimming left V 5 bases short and J 4 bases short, with 11 bases between. The CDR3 coding sequence is TGTGCCAGCAGTACAACAGGGACCTATGGCTACACCTTC. Encoded protein: CASSTTGTYGYTF.

The V and J genes are TRBV7-9 and TRBJ2-3, with TRBD2 matching 14 bases. Germline V gene lookup returns CDR1 SEHNR and CDR2 FQNEAQ (reference sequence). The J segment lost 5 bases and the V segment lost 5 bases, leaving 6 bases of the junction unmatched. The CDR3 extends over 16 amino acids. CDR3 bases: TGTGCCAGCAGCATCGGGACTAGCGGGGGAGAAGATACGCAGTATTTT. This translates into CASSIGTSGGEDTQYF. The variable domain in full, with the rest retrieved from reference TRBV7-9 and TRBJ2-3, is DTGVSQNPRHKITKRGQNVTFRCDPISEHNRLYWYRQTLGQGPEFLTYFQNEAQLEKSRLLSDRFSAERPKGSFSTLEIQRTEQGDSAMYLCASSIGTSGGEDTQYFGPGTRLTVL.

This clone was seen more than once but under ten times. This chain joins TRBV2 and TRBJ2-7; D unclear. CDR1 and CDR2 (germline): SNHLY, FYNNEI. Trimming removed 3 bases from V and 4 bases from J, with 7 bases in between. CDR3 length: 12 amino acids. The DNA for the CDR3 is TGTGCCAGCAGTGATGGCATGTACGAGCAGTACTTC. Its protein is CASSDGMYEQYF.

The chain is built from TRBV19 and TRBJ2-6, with D perhaps TRBD1 or TRBD2 (5 bases each). Trimming took 6 bases from V and 0 from J, leaving 12 bases between them. In germline, CDR1 is LNHDA, CDR2 SQIVND (reference sequence). The CDR3 has 16 amino acids. The CDR3 coding sequence is TGTGCCAGTAGGACGGGACGTATCTCTGGGGCCAACGTCCTGACTTTC. Protein sequence: CASRTGRISGANVLTF.

J is TRBJ2-5 and V is TRBV7-6, with TRBD2 matching 7 bases. Germline CDR1 is SGHVS and CDR2 is FNYEAQ. CDR3 size: 15 residues. With 7 bases clipped from V and 3 bases from J, the junction kept 11 bases outside the gene matches. CDR3 DNA: TGTGCCAGCACCAACCCCTCGGCGGGGGAAGAGACCCAGTACTTC. Translation: CASTNPSAGEETQYF. Variable domain in full (rest from reference TRBV7-6 and TRBJ2-5): GAGVSQSPRYKVTKRGQDVALRCDPISGHVSLYWYRQALGQGPEFLTYFNYEAQQDKSGLPNDRFSAERPEGSISTLTIQRTEQRDSAMYRCASTNPSAGEETQYFGPGTRLLVL.

This chain links TRBV5-1 with TRBJ2-7; TRBD2 might be the D (5 bases). The germline V and J ends were trimmed by 4 bases and 5 bases, with 16 bases remaining between them. Germline V CDR1 and CDR2: SGHRS, YFSETQ. The CDR3 length is 14 residues. The DNA for the CDR3 is TGCGCCAGCAGCCCCGGGGAGCCTTTCAACGAGCAGTACTTC. Translating it yields CASSPGEPFNEQYF.

This chain joins TRBV11-3 and TRBJ2-3; D is perhaps TRBD1 or TRBD2 (5 bases each). This CDR3 contains 13 residues. Germline V gene data show CDR1 as SGHNT and CDR2 as YENEEA. V was clipped by 3 bases and J by 4 bases, with 8 bases between them. The CDR3 region has the DNA TGTGCCAGCAGCTTTGAGGGGCCAGATACGCAGTATTTT. Its translation: CASSFEGPDTQYF.

This chain links TRBV6-6 with TRBJ1-2; unclear D gene. The CDR3 consists of 11 residues. CDR1 is MNHNY, CDR2 SVGAGI, per germline (reference sequence). The V end lost 8 bases, the J end lost 8 bases, and 12 bases lay between the germline ends. CDR3 protein: CASRLPVGYTF. In nucleotides, the CDR3 is TGTGCCAGCCGCCTTCCGGTCGGCTACACCTTC.

The V gene is TRBV7-8, the J gene TRBJ2-3; D remains ambiguous. The CDR3 runs to 15 residues. V was pared by 5 bases and J by 10 bases, with 22 bases between. CDR1 is SGHVS, CDR2 FQNEAQ, per germline. In DNA form, the CDR3 reads TGTGCCAGCAGCCTAGATCCAGGCCTCTTTTTGCCGCAGTATTTT. Amino acids: CASSLDPGLFLPQYF.

The chain uses TRBV10-3 and TRBJ2-5; possibly TRBD2 for D (6 bases). CDR1 and CDR2 (germline): ENHRY, SYGVKD. The CDR3 runs 13 residues. Trimming removed 5 bases from V and 5 bases from J, with 12 bases in between. Here the CDR3 reads CAISPTSSETQYF. Written as DNA, the CDR3 is TGTGCCATCAGTCCAACTAGCTCGGAGACCCAGTACTTC.

The chain recombines TRBV4-1 with TRBJ1-2; tentative D call: TRBD1 (5 bases). The CDR3 has 15 residues. Trimming removed 1 base from V and 5 bases from J, with 14 bases in between. Looked up from germline, CDR1 is MGHRA and CDR2 is YSYEKL. This chain's CDR3 is CASSQGFSGPYGYTF. The CDR3 DNA follows: TGCGCCAGCAGCCAAGGTTTTTCAGGGCCGTATGGCTACACCTTC.

This sequence joins TRBV6-5 and TRBJ1-5; perhaps TRBD1 as D (5 bases). CDR1 MNHEY and CDR2 SVGAGI come from the germline V gene. Between the trimmed V and J ends, which lost 2 bases and 4 bases, there was a span of 15 bases. The CDR3 spans 16 residues. CDR3 amino acids: CASSYIGGGANQPQHF. CDR3 bases: TGTGCCAGCAGTTACATTGGGGGAGGGGCAAATCAGCCCCAGCATTTT.

With regard to this clone: At one end the junction does not follow the germline gene, possibly because of a read error. V gene TRBV5-6 combines with J gene TRBJ2-7; maybe TRBD2 (5 bases). The CDR3 contains 12 residues. CDR1 is SGHDT, CDR2 YYEEEE, per germline. CDR3 region: CASSLFRGGSHF. The CDR3 nucleotides read TGTGCCAGCAGCTTGTTCCGGGGTGGGTCACACTTC.

The chain uses TRBV5-4 and TRBJ2-1; 14 bases are a match to TRBD2. V was clipped by 4 bases and J by 7 bases; unmatched bases: 7. Germline CDR1 SGHNT, CDR2 YYREEE (reference sequence). The CDR3 extends over 16 amino acids. CDR3 in DNA: TGTGCCAGCAGCCCGGGACTAGCGGGGGTGGGGAATGAGCAGTTCTTC. Its translation is CASSPGLAGVGNEQFF.

The rearrangement joins TRBV7-8 to TRBJ1-1; no definite D call. Germline lookup yields CDR1 SGHVS and CDR2 FQNEAQ. The CDR3 consists of 13 residues. Deletions cut 0 bases from V and 5 bases from J, with 7 bases between. The CDR3 region has the DNA TGTGCCAGCAGCTTAGCGACCTATACTGAAGCTTTCTTT. Amino acid sequence: CASSLATYTEAFF.

This clone has a single count. The chain recombines TRBV6-5 with TRBJ1-2; D might be TRBD1 (6 bases). The CDR3 consists of 12 residues. V was cut by 5 bases and J by 8 bases, with 12 bases left in between. CDR1 and CDR2 (germline): MNHEY, SVGAGI. The CDR3, as DNA: TGTGCCAGCAGTACACAGGGATGGGGCTACACCTTC. Protein product: CASSTQGWGYTF.

This clone was picked up a small number of times. The V and J genes are TRBV5-6 and TRBJ2-7; 9 nucleotides match TRBD1. Germline-derived CDR1 and CDR2 are SGHDT and YYEEEE. Losses at the gene ends were 1 base for V and 4 bases for J; bases not matched to a gene: 9. The CDR3 spans 16 residues. The CDR3 DNA follows: TGTGCCAGCAGCTTGAGTAGATGGGGACAGGGTTACGAGCAGTACTTC. This translates into CASSLSRWGQGYEQYF.

CDR3 DNA: TGTGCCAGCAGAAAGAGCGGGGGCGGGTACGAGCAGTACTTC. Protein product: CASRKSGGGYEQYF. The rearrangement joins TRBV5-4 to TRBJ2-7; 8 bases line up with TRBD2. Germline V gives CDR1 SGHNT, CDR2 YYREEE (reference sequence). The trim removed 5 bases at V and 4 bases at J, leaving 8 bases unmatched. The CDR3 extends over 14 amino acids.

The rearrangement uses TRBV7-9 and TRBJ2-5; 9 bases agree with TRBD1. The junction had 11 bases not matched to a gene; V was cut back by 4 bases and J by 5 bases. Germline V CDR1 and CDR2: SEHNR, FQNEAQ (reference sequence). This CDR3 comprises 16 residues. CDR3: CASSSYRGPPGETQYF. The CDR3 DNA reads TGTGCCAGCAGCTCTTACAGGGGGCCGCCGGGGGAGACCCAGTACTTC.

This chain links TRBV27 with TRBJ1-1; possible D gene TRBD1, 6 bases. CDR1 is MNHEY and CDR2 is SMNVEV in the germline V gene (reference sequence). Trimming removed 0 bases at V and 7 bases at J, with 12 bases between. The CDR3 runs 14 residues. CDR3 coding DNA: TGTGCCAGCAGTTTATCGAGGGGGAGCGGTGAAGCTTTCTTT. This codes for CASSLSRGSGEAFF.

The V and J genes are TRBV7-8 and TRBJ1-2, with D hard to call. Germline V CDR1 and CDR2: SGHVS, FQNEAQ. Trimming took off 5 bases at V and 8 bases at J, with 12 bases between the two ends. The CDR3 is made up of 12 amino acids. The CDR3: CASSPRGGGYTF. CDR3 in DNA: TGTGCCAGCAGCCCTCGGGGTGGAGGCTACACCTTC.

This chain uses TRBV11-2 with TRBJ1-1; weak D call: TRBD1 (6 bases). CDR1 is SGHAT and CDR2 is FQNNGV in the germline V gene. This CDR3 contains 15 residues. Trimming cost V 3 bases and J 1 base, with 12 bases left between them. The CDR3 DNA follows: TGTGCCAGCAGCTTCGTGCAGGGGTCGAACACTGAAGCTTTCTTT. Amino acid sequence: CASSFVQGSNTEAFF. Looking up the rest from reference TRBV11-2 and TRBJ1-1 gives the full variable domain: EAGVAQSPRYKIIEKRQSVAFWCNPISGHATLYWYQQILGQGPKLLIQFQNNGVVDDSQLPKDRFSAERLKGVDSTLKIQPAKLEDSAVYLCASSFVQGSNTEAFFGQGTRLTVV.

This chain connects TRBV6-5 to TRBJ2-7, with 8 nucleotides matching TRBD1. CDR3 size: 15 residues. The trim removed 6 bases at V and 6 bases at J, leaving 13 bases unmatched. Germline V lookup: CDR1 MNHEY, CDR2 SVGAGI. In nucleotides, the CDR3 is TGTGCCAGCAGGTACGGGACAGGTAGGGAAGCCGAGCAGTACTTC. It translates to CASRYGTGREAEQYF.

The chain is built from TRBV7-2 and TRBJ1-1; D may be TRBD1 (5 bases). V gave up 6 bases and J gave up 11 bases, with 16 bases separating them. This CDR3 comprises 12 residues. CDR1 and CDR2 from the germline V gene are SGHTA and FQGNSA. CDR3 sequence (DNA): TGTGCCAGCAGTGGCCGGGACCGGCGGGCTTTCTTT. This codes for CASSGRDRRAFF.

The CDR3 coding sequence is TGTGCCAGCAGCGGGGGACAGGGCCACGAGCAGTACTTC. Its protein is CASSGGQGHEQYF. The chain joins TRBV6-6 to TRBJ2-7, with TRBD1 matching 9 bases. The CDR3 is made up of 13 amino acids. Germline values: CDR1 MNHNY, CDR2 SVGAGI (reference sequence). Losses at the gene ends were 6 bases for V and 5 bases for J; bases not matched to a gene: 5.

The CDR3 protein is CASSPLPPRGDQPQHF. In DNA form, the CDR3 reads TGTGCCAGCTCACCCCTACCCCCCAGAGGGGATCAGCCCCAGCATTTT. This rearrangement joins TRBV18 to TRBJ1-5; TRBD1 might be the D (5 bases). This CDR3 has 16 amino acids. From germline, CDR1 is KGHSH and CDR2 LQKENI. Trimming shortened V by 3 bases and J by 5 bases, and 17 bases separated the two germline ends.